Detailed here is one T cell receptor (beta chain). Its antigen remains unidentified. The data stem from a study of PD-L1 blockade in urothelial cancer. As for the study in general: Atezolizumab at 1,200 mg intravenously every 3 weeks was started by patients in about 2014. The researchers analyzed blood 3 weeks (second dose) and 6 weeks after treatment start.

Overall study results and limits: Below-median blood TCR clonality before treatment forecast better survival.

TCRdb keeps only in-frame clones here, not all; method: immunoSEQ multiplex PCR. The sample includes roughly 130,000 clones, around 84% seen only once; the top ten take about 2.9%. The germline V and J ends were trimmed by 4 bases and 5 bases, with 12 bases remaining between them. CDR3 length: 13 amino acids. CDR1 is SNHLY and CDR2 is FYNNEI in the germline V gene. As to time point: pretreatment peripheral blood. Patients' urothelial carcinoma was locally advanced or metastatic. V gene TRBV2 combines with J gene TRBJ2-7; D is undetermined. This sequence originates from a man aged 50-60 years with urothelial cancer. The starting material was PBMCs, obtained around atezolizumab (anti-PD-L1) treatment. The CDR3 region is CASSVEESNEQYF. The DNA of the CDR3 is TGTGCCAGCAGTGTTGAGGAATCGAACGAGCAGTACTTC.